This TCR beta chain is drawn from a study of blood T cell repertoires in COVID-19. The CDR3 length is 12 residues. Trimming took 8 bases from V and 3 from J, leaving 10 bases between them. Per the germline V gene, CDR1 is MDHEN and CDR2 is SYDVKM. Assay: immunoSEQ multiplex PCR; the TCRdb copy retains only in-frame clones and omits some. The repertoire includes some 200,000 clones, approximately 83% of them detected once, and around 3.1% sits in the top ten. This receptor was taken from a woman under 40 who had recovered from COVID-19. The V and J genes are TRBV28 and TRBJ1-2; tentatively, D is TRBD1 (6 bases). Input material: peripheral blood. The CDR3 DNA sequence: TGTGCCAGCGAAGAGGGGGACTATGGCTACACCTTC. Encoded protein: CASEEGDYGYTF.